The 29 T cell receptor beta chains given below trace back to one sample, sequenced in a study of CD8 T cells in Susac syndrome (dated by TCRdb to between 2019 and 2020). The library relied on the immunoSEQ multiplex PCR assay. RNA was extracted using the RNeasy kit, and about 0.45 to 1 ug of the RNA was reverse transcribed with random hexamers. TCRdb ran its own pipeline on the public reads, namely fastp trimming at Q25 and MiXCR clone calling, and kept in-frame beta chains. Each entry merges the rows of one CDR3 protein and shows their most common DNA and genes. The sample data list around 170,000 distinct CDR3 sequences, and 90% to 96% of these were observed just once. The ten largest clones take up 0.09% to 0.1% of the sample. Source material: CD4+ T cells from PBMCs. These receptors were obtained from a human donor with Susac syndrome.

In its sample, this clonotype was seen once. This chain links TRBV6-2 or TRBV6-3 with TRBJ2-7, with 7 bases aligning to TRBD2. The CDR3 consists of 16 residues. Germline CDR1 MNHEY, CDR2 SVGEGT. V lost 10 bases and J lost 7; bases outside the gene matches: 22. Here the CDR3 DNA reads TGTGCCACATATTGGGGGGGATCGCCTCCTACGGGGGAGCAGTACTTC. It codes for CATYWGGSPPTGEQYF.

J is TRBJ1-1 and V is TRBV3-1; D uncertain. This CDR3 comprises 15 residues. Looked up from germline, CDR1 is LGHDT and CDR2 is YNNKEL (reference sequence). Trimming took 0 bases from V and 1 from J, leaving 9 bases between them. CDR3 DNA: TGTGCCAGCAGCCAAGAATCCCTACAGAACACTGAAGCTTTCTTT. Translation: CASSQESLQNTEAFF.

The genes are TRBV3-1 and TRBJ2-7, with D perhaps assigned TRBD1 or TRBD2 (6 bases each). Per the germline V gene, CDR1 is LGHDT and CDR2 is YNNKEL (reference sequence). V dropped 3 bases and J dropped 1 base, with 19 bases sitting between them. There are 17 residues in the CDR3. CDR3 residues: CASSHLRGQGTSYEQYF. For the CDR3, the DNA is TGTGCCAGCAGCCACCTGAGGGGCCAGGGGACTTCCTACGAGCAGTACTTC.

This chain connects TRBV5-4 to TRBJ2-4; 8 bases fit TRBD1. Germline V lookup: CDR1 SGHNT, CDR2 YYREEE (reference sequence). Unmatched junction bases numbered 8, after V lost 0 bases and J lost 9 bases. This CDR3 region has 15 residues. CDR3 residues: CASSLVSQGAFIQYF. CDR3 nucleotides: TGTGCCAGCAGCTTGGTCAGTCAGGGGGCATTCATTCAGTACTTC.

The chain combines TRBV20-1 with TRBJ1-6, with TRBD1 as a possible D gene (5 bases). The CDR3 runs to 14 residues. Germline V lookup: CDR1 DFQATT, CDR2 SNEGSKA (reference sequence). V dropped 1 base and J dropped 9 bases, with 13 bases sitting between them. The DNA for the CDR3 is TGCAGTGCTAGAGTCCCGGGGAGGGGTTCACCCCTCCACTTT. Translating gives CSARVPGRGSPLHF.

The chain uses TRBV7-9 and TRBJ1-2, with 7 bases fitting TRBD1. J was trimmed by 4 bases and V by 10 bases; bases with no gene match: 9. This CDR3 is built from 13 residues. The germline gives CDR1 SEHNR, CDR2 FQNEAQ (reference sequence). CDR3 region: CATTGVLGYGYTF. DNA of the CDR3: TGTGCCACCACAGGGGTCCTAGGCTATGGCTACACCTTC.

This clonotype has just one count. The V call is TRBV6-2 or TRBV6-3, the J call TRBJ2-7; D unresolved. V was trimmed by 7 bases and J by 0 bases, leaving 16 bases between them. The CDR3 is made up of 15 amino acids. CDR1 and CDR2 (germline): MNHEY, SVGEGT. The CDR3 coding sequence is TGTGCCAGCACCGTTTCGCACGCGCTCTCCTACGAGCAGTACTTC. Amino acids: CASTVSHALSYEQYF.

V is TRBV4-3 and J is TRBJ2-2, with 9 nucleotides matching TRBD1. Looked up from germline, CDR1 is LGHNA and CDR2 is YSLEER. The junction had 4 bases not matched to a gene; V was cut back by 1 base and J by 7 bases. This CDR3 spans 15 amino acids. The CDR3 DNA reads TGCGCCAGCAGCCAAGGACAGGGGGTAGGCGGGGAGCTGTTTTTT. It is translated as CASSQGQGVGGELFF.

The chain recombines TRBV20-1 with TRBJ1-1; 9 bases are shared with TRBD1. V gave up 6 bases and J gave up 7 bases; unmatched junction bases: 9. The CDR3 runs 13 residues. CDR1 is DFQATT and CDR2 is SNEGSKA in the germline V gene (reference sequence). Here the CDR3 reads CSALLQGALEAFF. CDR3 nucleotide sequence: TGCAGTGCCCTCCTACAGGGGGCCCTTGAAGCTTTCTTT.

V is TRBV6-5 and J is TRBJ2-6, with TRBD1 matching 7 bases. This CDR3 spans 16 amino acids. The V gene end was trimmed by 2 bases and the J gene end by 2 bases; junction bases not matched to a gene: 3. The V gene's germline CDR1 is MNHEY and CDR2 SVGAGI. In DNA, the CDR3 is TGTGCCAGCAGTTACCTCACAGGGGCTGGGGCCAACGTCCTGACTTTC. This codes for CASSYLTGAGANVLTF.

The CDR3 nucleotides are TGTGCCAGCAGCTCGGGACTAGTGGGTACCGAGCAGTACTTC. Encoded protein: CASSSGLVGTEQYF. The gene calls are TRBV7-2 and TRBJ2-7, with TRBD2 identical over 8 bases. V lost 4 bases and J lost 6; bases outside the gene matches: 8. Germline lookup yields CDR1 SGHTA and CDR2 FQGNSA. CDR3 length equals 14 residues.

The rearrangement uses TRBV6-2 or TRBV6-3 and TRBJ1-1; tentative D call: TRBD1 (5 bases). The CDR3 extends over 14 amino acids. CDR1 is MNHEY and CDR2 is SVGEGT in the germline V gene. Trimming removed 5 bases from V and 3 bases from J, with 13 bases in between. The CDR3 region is CASSARVQDTEAFF. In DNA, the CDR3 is TGTGCCAGCAGTGCCAGGGTTCAGGACACTGAAGCTTTCTTT.

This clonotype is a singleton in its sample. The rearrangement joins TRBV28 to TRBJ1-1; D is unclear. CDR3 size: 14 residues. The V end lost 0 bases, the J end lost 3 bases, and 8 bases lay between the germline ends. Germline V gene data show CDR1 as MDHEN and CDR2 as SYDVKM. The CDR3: CASSLWGGDTEAFF. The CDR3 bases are TGTGCCAGCAGTTTATGGGGTGGGGACACTGAAGCTTTCTTT.

The CDR3 here is CASSPGSGAGQPQHF. CDR3 DNA sequence: TGCGCCAGCAGCCCCGGCTCGGGGGCAGGTCAGCCCCAGCATTTT. J is TRBJ1-5 and V is TRBV5-1, with D possibly TRBD1 on 6 matching bases. The CDR3 totals 15 residues. Germline V gene data show CDR1 as SGHRS and CDR2 as YFSETQ. With 4 bases removed from V and 6 bases from J, the gap between germline ends came to 17 bases.

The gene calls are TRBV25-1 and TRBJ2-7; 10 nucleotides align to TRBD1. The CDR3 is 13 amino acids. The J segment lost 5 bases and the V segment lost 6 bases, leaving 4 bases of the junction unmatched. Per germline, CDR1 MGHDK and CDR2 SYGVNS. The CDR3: CASRKTGGNEQYF. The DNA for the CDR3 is TGTGCCAGCAGAAAGACAGGGGGCAACGAGCAGTACTTC.

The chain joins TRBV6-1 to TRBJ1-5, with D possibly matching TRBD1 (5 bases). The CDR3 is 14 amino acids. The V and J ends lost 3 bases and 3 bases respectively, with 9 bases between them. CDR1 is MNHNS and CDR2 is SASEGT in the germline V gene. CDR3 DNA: TGTGCCAGCAGTGAGGGGGGGTTCAATCAGCCCCAGCATTTT. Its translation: CASSEGGFNQPQHF.

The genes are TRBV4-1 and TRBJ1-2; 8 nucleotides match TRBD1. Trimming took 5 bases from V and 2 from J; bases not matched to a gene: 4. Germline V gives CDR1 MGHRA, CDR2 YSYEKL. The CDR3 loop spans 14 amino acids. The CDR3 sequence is CASSSRTGNYGYTF. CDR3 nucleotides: TGCGCCAGCAGCTCCCGGACAGGGAACTATGGCTACACCTTC.

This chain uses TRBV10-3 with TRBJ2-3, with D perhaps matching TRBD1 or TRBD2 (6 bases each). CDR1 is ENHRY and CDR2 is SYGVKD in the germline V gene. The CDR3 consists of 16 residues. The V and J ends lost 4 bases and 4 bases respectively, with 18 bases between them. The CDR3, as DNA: TGTGCCATCAGTGTTCTGGGGGGCTCGGGTCCAGATACGCAGTATTTT. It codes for CAISVLGGSGPDTQYF.

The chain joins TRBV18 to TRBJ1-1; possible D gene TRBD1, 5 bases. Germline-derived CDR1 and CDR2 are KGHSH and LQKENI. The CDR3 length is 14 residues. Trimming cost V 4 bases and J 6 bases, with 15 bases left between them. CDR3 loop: CASSLQTGGSEAFF. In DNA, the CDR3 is TGTGCCAGCTCACTGCAAACTGGGGGATCTGAAGCTTTCTTT.

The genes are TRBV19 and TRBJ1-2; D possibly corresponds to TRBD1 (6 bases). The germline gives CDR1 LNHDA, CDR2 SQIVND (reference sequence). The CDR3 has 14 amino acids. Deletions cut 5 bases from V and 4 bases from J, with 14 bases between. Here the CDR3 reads CASSPREGGYGYTF. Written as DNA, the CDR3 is TGTGCCAGTAGTCCACGGGAAGGGGGCTATGGCTACACCTTC.

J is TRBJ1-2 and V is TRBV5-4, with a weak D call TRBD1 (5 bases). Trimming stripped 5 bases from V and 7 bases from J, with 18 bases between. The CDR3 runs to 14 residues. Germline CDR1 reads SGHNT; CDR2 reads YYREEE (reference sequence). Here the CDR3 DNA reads TGTGCCAGCAGTCCCCCGACGGGGGAGTCTGGCTACACCTTC. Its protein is CASSPPTGESGYTF.

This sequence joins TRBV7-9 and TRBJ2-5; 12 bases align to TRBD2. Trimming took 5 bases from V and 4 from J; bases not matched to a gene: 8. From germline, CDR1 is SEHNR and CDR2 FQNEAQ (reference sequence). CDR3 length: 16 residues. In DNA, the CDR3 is TGTGCCAGCAGCGAAGACGGACTAGCGGGGACAGAGACCCAGTACTTC. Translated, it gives CASSEDGLAGTETQYF.

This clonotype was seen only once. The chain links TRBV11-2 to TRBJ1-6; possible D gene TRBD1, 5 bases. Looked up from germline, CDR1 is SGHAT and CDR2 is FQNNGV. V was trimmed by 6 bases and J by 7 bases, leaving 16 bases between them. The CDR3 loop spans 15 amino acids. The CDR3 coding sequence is TGTGCCAGCAGGAAGAGTGGGACCGAGAATTCACCCCTCCACTTT. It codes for CASRKSGTENSPLHF.

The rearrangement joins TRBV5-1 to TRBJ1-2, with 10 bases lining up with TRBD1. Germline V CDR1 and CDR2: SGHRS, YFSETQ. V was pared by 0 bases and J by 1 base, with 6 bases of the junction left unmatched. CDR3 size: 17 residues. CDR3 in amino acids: CASSLAGTGANNYGYTF. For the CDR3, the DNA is TGCGCCAGCAGCTTGGCGGGGACAGGGGCGAATAACTATGGCTACACCTTC.

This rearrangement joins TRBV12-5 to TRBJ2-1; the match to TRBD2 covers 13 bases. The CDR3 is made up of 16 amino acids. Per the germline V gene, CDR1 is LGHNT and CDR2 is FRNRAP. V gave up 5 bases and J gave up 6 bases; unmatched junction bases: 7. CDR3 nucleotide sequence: TGTGCTAGTGGTGTGCCAGGGACTAGCGGGGCCAATGAGCAGTTCTTC. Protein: CASGVPGTSGANEQFF.

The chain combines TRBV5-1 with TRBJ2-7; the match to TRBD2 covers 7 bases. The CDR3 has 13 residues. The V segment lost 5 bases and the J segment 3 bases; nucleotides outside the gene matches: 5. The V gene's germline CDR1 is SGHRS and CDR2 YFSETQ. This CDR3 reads CASRIASGYEQYF. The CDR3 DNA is TGCGCCAGCAGAATAGCTAGCGGCTACGAGCAGTACTTC.

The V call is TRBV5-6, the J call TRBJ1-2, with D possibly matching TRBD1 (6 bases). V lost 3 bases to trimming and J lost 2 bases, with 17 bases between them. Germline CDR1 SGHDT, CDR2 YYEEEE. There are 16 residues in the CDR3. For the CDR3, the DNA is TGTGCCAGCAGCTCTACCACCCAACAGGGCAACTATGGCTACACCTTC. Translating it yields CASSSTTQQGNYGYTF.

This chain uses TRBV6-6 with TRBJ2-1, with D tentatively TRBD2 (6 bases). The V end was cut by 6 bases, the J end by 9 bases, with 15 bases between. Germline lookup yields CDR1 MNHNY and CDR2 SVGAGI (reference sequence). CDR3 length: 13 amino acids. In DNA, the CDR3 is TGTGCCAGCAGCCTCTCTAGCGATACTGAGCAGTTCTTC. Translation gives CASSLSSDTEQFF.

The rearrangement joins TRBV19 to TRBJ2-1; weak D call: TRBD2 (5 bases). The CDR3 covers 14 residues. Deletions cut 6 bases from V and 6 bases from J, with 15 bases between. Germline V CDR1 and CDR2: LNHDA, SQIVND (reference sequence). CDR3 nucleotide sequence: TGTGCCAGTAGCCCAGCAGCTCTAGCCAATGAGCAGTTCTTC. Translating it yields CASSPAALANEQFF.